This T cell receptor (beta chain) was documented in a study of blood T cell repertoires in COVID-19. This clone was seen a few times. Profiling relied on immunoSEQ multiplex PCR, and the TCRdb table lists in-frame clones only, not all of them. Here the sample spans about 150,000 clones, roughly four fifths being singletons. This CDR3 contains 12 residues. CDR1 is SGHTA, CDR2 FQGNSA, per germline. Trimming removed 5 bases from V and 10 bases from J, with 12 bases in between. Participant age was roughly 18 to 100 years, and participants resided in roughly 25 US areas. Each recovered donor of Cohort 3 presented with two negative PCRs, clearance, or symptom resolution.

The source of this sequence is a man in his fifties who had recovered from COVID-19. Sequencing was performed on PBMCs or T cells enriched from blood (not recorded which). The genes are TRBV7-2 and TRBJ2-1, with D perhaps TRBD2 (6 bases). Here the CDR3 DNA reads TGTGCCAGCAGCCACAATAGCGGAGAGCAGTTCTTC. As protein: CASSHNSGEQFF.